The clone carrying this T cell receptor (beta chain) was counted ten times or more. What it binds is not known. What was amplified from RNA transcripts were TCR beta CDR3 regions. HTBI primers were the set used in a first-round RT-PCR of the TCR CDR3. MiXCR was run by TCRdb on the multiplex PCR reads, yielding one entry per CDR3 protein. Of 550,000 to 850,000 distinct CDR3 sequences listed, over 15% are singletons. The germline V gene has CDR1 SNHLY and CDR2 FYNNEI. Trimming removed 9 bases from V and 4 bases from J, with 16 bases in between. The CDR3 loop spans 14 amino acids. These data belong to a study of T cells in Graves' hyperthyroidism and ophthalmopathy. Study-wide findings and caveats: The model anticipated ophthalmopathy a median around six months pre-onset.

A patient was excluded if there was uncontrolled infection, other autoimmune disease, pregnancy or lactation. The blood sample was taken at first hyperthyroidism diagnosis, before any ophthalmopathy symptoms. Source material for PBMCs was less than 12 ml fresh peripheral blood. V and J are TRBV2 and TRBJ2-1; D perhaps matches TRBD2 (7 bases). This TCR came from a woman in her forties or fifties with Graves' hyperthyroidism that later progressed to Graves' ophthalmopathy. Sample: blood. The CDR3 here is CASAPGGLYNEQFF. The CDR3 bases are TGTGCCAGTGCCCCGGGGGGCCTATACAATGAGCAGTTCTTC. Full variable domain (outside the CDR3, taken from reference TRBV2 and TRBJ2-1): EPEVTQTPSHQVTQMGQEVILRCVPISNHLYFYWYRQILGQKVEFLVSFYNNEISEKSEIFDDQFSVERPDGSNFTLKIRSTKLEDSAMYFCASAPGGLYNEQFFGPGTRLTVL.